This TCR beta chain was recorded in a study of T cell changes during pregnancy in multiple sclerosis. V lost 6 bases to trimming and J lost 2 bases, with 7 bases between them. CDR1 is SGHTA and CDR2 is FQGNSA in the germline V gene. CDR3 length: 12 residues. Measured with immunoSEQ multiplex PCR; TCRdb has only the in-frame clones, and not every one. The table shows about 69,000 clones, with approximately 90% occurring only once. The sample consisted of peripheral blood, taken in the third trimester of pregnancy. This clonotype originated in a female donor with multiple sclerosis, enrolled in a pregnancy study. The chain joins TRBV7-2 to TRBJ1-1, with D uncertain. CDR3 sequence: CASRRDNTEAFF. The CDR3 DNA reads as TGTGCCAGCAGGCGGGATAACACTGAAGCTTTCTTT.